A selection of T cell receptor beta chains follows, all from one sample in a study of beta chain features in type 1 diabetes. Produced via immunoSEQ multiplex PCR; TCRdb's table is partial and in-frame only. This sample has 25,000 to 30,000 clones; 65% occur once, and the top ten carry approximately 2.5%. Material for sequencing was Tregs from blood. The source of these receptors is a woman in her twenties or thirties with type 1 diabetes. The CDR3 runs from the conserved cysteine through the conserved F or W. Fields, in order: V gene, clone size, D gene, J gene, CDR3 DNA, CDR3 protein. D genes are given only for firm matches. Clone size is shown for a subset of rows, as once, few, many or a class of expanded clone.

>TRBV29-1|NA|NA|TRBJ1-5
TGCAGCGTTGGAGATATTGGCAATCAGCCCCAGCATTTT
CSVGDIGNQPQHF
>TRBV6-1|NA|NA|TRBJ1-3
TGTGCCAGCAGTGAACAGGGAAACACCATATATTTT
CASSEQGNTIYF
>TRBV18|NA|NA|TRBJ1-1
TGTGCCAGCTCACCTTCAGGGGTCACTGAAGCTTTCTTT
CASSPSGVTEAFF
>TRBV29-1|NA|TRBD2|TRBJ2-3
TGCAGCGTCATAGCGGGAATTGGCACAGATACGCAGTATTTT
CSVIAGIGTDTQYF
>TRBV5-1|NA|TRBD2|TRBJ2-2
TGCGCCAGCAGCTTGGCACTAGCGGGACCCGGGGAGCTGTTTTTT
CASSLALAGPGELFF
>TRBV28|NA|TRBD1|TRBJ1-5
TGTGCCAGCAGCTTTCGACAGGGGAATCAGCCCCAGCATTTT
CASSFRQGNQPQHF
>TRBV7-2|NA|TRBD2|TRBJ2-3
TGTGCCAGCAGCTTTAAGGGGACTAGCGGCACAGATACGCAGTATTTT
CASSFKGTSGTDTQYF
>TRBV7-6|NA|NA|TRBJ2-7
TGTGCCAGCAGCTTAGACAGGACCTCCTACGAGCAGTACTTC
CASSLDRTSYEQYF
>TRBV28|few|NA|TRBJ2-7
TGTGCCAGCAGCATAGCAGCCTACGAGCAGTACTTC
CASSIAAYEQYF
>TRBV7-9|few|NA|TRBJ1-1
TGTGCCAGCAGCTTGGGGGGACCGGATGAAGCTTTCTTT
CASSLGGPDEAFF
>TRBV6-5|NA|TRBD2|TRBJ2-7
TGTGCCAGCAGGCGTCCCGGGACTACGATTTACGAGCAGTACTTC
CASRRPGTTIYEQYF
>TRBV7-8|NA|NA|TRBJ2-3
TGTGCCAGCAGCCTTAAGCCAGATACGCAGTATTTT
CASSLKPDTQYF
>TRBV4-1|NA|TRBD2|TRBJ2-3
TGCGCCAGCAGCCAAGAAGGGCGGGGGAGCACAGATACGCAGTATTTT
CASSQEGRGSTDTQYF
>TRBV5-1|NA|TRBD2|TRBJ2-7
TGCGCCAGCAGCTTGGACGGGACTAGTACCTACGAGCAGTACTTC
CASSLDGTSTYEQYF
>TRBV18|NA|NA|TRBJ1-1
TGTGCCAGCTCACCACACATCCGGGCTGAAGCTTTCTTT
CASSPHIRAEAFF
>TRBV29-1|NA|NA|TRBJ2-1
TGCAGCGCCCTCGGGTATCAGAGCTCCTACAATGAGCAGTTCTTC
CSALGYQSSYNEQFF
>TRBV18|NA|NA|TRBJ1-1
TGTGCCAGCTCACCACAGGGGTGGAACACTGAAGCTTTCTTT
CASSPQGWNTEAFF
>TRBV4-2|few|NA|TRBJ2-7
TGTGCCAGCAGCCAAGTTTATAAGAGCTCCTACGAGCAGTACTTC
CASSQVYKSSYEQYF
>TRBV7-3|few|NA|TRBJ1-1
TGTGCCAGCAGTCAGGGGAACACTGAAGCTTTCTTT
CASSQGNTEAFF
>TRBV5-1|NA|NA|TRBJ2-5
TGCGCCAGCAGCTTGGGTAGTGACCAAGAGACCCAGTACTTC
CASSLGSDQETQYF
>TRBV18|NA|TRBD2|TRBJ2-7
TGTGCCAGCTCTTCACTCGGGACTAGCGGGAAGGGGCAGTACTTC
CASSSLGTSGKGQYF
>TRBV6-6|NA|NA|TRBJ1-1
TGTGCCAGCAGCTTTGGACACCTCACTGAAGCTTTCTTT
CASSFGHLTEAFF
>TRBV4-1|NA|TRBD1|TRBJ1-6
TGCGCCAGCAGCCAAGATGCCCAGGGGGCGTCCTATAATTCACCCCTCCACTTT
CASSQDAQGASYNSPLHF
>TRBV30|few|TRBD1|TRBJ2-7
TGTGCCTGGAGCAGGGACAGACCCTACGAGCAGTACTTC
CAWSRDRPYEQYF
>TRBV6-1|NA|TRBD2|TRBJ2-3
TGTGCCAGCAGTGAAGCAGTAGCGGGAGGGCTGGATACGCAGTATTTT
CASSEAVAGGLDTQYF
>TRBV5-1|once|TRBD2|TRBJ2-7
TGCGCCAGCAGCTTGGCCGACGGGAGGGCCTACGAGCAGTACTTC
CASSLADGRAYEQYF
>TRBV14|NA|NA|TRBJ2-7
TGTGCCAGCAGCCAAATGGCAGACTCCTACGAGCAGTACTTC
CASSQMADSYEQYF
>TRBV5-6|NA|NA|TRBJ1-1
TGTGCCAGCTTACAGGGCCGGAACACTGAAGCTTTCTTT
CASLQGRNTEAFF